The 26 T cell receptor beta chains below all came from one sample that was sequenced in a study of cytomegalovirus exposure and HLA in healthy donors (dated by TCRdb to the late 2010s). Receptors were amplified or captured by the immunoSEQ multiplex PCR assay. The multiplex PCR relied on a mix of 60 forward primers for TCR Vbeta segments and 13 reverse primers for TCR Jbeta segments. The source is immuneACCESS, and TCRdb retained only in-frame sequences with V and J called. Part of the clones is not carried over; for the studies checked, unresolved V genes explain less than half of this, and the remainder is unexplained. The sample contains 70,000 to 90,000 clones, roughly four fifths of them found a single time. The ten largest clonotypes hold 9% to 13% of the sample. Sequenced: PBMCs. The receptor source for this set is a male donor in good health and CMV-seropositive.

The chain has TRBV9 and TRBJ2-3; TRBD2 agrees at 10 bases. Germline V gene sequence: CDR1 SGDLS, CDR2 YYNGEE. J gave up 4 bases and V 3 bases, and 8 bases lay outside the gene matches. The CDR3 is made up of 16 amino acids. CDR3 nucleotides: TGTGCCAGCAGCGAGGGAGCGGGAGGGCCCTCAGATACGCAGTATTTT. Residues: CASSEGAGGPSDTQYF.

V usage is TRBV4-1 and J usage is TRBJ1-6; the match to TRBD1 covers 8 bases. The V gene's germline CDR1 is MGHRA and CDR2 YSYEKL. This CDR3 has 15 amino acids. V lost 6 bases to trimming and J lost 7 bases; unmatched junction nucleotides: 8. This chain's CDR3 is CASSHMDRVNSPLHF. The CDR3 nucleotides read TGCGCCAGCAGTCATATGGACAGGGTGAATTCACCCCTCCACTTT.

Turning to this clone: The CDR3 carries no conserved terminal phenylalanine or tryptophan, so it likely arises from a read error. CDR3 nucleotide sequence: TGTGCCAGCCCACCACCGGGCCGGGGAGCTTTCCTT. Its protein product is CASPPPGRGAFL. V usage is TRBV18 and J usage is TRBJ1-1; D is ambiguous. This CDR3 has 12 residues. Germline CDR1 reads KGHSH; CDR2 reads LQKENI.

The chain links TRBV5-1 to TRBJ2-7; a possible D gene is TRBD1 (6 bases). Deletions cut 0 bases from V and 0 bases from J, with 13 bases between. Germline loops: CDR1 SGHRS, CDR2 YFSETQ. This CDR3 has 16 amino acids. CDR3 in amino acids: CASSLGHRDSSYEQYF. In DNA, the CDR3 is TGCGCCAGCAGCTTGGGACACAGGGATAGCTCCTACGAGCAGTACTTC.

Regarding this clone: Other DNA variants within this sample encode the same CDR3. V is TRBV4-1 and J is TRBJ1-1; tentative D call: TRBD1 (6 bases). The germline V gene encodes CDR1 MGHRA and CDR2 YSYEKL. V was clipped by 3 bases and J by 2 bases, with 10 bases between them. CDR3 length equals 14 residues. CDR3 in DNA: TGCGCCAGCAGCCAGGTCAGGGGAAACACTGAAGCTTTCTTT. This translates into CASSQVRGNTEAFF.

The V and J genes are TRBV18 and TRBJ2-3, with D tentatively TRBD2 (6 bases). This CDR3 spans 14 amino acids. Per germline, CDR1 KGHSH and CDR2 LQKENI. Trimming shortened V by 3 bases and J by 3 bases, and 10 bases separated the two germline ends. The CDR3 nucleotides read TGTGCCAGCTCACCCCGGGACTTAACAGATACGCAGTATTTT. Translated, it gives CASSPRDLTDTQYF.

V gene TRBV18 combines with J gene TRBJ2-5; 13 bases match TRBD2. Per the germline V gene, CDR1 is KGHSH and CDR2 is LQKENI. The CDR3 length is 15 residues. The V and J ends lost 5 bases and 4 bases, in that order; junction bases with no gene match: 4. The DNA of the CDR3 is TGTGCCAGCTCAGCCGGGACTAGCGGGGCAGAGACCCAGTACTTC. Its translation is CASSAGTSGAETQYF.

This clone was detected only a few times. The V and J genes are TRBV5-8 and TRBJ2-7, with 11 bases identical to TRBD2. Germline V gives CDR1 SGHTS, CDR2 YDEGEE. Trimming at V came to 5 bases and at J to 4 bases, leaving 11 bases not matched to a gene. The CDR3 totals 16 residues. The CDR3 DNA is TGTGCCAGCAGGATGTTAACGGGACTAGCGGTTTACGAGCAGTACTTC. Translating it yields CASRMLTGLAVYEQYF.

The rearrangement links TRBV11-3 to TRBJ1-4, with D possibly matching TRBD1 (5 bases). The germline CDR1 and CDR2 sequences are SGHNT and YENEEA. V was pared by 3 bases and J by 7 bases, with 12 bases between. There are 14 residues in the CDR3. CDR3 DNA sequence: TGTGCCAGCAGCTTGCGTCAGGGTTTTGAAAAACTGTTTTTT. Residues: CASSLRQGFEKLFF.

This chain uses TRBV4-1 with TRBJ2-7; 12 nucleotides align to TRBD2. The germline V gene has CDR1 MGHRA and CDR2 YSYEKL. With 4 bases clipped from V and 4 bases from J, the junction kept 5 bases outside the gene matches. The length of the CDR3 is 15 residues. CDR3 nucleotide sequence: TGCGCCAGCAGCCTAAGACTAGCGGGAGCTTACGAGCAGTACTTC. This sequence encodes CASSLRLAGAYEQYF.

In DNA, the CDR3 is TGTGCCAGCAGTCAACAGGGATCCGGCGGCGAGCAGTACTTC. It is translated as CASSQQGSGGEQYF. This chain joins TRBV6-1 and TRBJ2-7; possibly TRBD1 for D (6 bases). V lost 5 bases to trimming and J lost 6 bases, with 17 bases between them. In germline, CDR1 is MNHNS, CDR2 SASEGT. This CDR3 comprises 14 residues.

The table lists this clone with a few counts. This chain uses TRBV6-5 with TRBJ1-2; D is perhaps TRBD1 (6 bases). The CDR3 is made up of 15 amino acids. V lost 0 bases to trimming and J lost 4 bases, with 12 bases between them. Looked up from germline, CDR1 is MNHEY and CDR2 is SVGAGI. The CDR3 is CASSYSEGGSYGYTF. The DNA of the CDR3 is TGTGCCAGCAGTTACTCAGAGGGGGGGTCCTATGGCTACACCTTC.

V usage is TRBV7-9 and J usage is TRBJ1-2; TRBD1 aligns across 7 bases. The CDR3 is made up of 15 amino acids. Germline loops: CDR1 SEHNR, CDR2 FQNEAQ (reference sequence). V gave up 3 bases and J gave up 2 bases; unmatched junction bases: 6. CDR3 amino acids: CASSLSQGRNYGYTF. In nucleotides, the CDR3 is TGTGCCAGCAGCTTGTCACAGGGGCGGAACTATGGCTACACCTTC.

V and J are TRBV5-1 and TRBJ2-1; 12 nucleotides line up with TRBD2. The CDR3 is made up of 16 amino acids. V dropped 4 bases and J dropped 7; count of bases not matched to a gene: 9. Per germline, CDR1 SGHRS and CDR2 YFSETQ. The CDR3 spells CASSPTLAGGQNEQFF. CDR3 DNA sequence: TGCGCCAGCAGCCCAACACTAGCGGGGGGTCAAAATGAGCAGTTCTTC.

The rearrangement uses TRBV25-1 and TRBJ2-5; 10 positions match TRBD1. The DNA end lines up better with TRBJ2-7; the J call may be wrong. Germline loops: CDR1 MGHDK, CDR2 SYGVNS. The CDR3 length is 15 residues. The CDR3 is CASSKLTGGFGEQYF. The DNA of the CDR3 is TGTGCCAGCAGTAAGCTGACAGGGGGCTTCGGCGAGCAGTACTTC.

V and J are TRBV6-1 and TRBJ2-5, with D maybe TRBD1 (6 bases). The J call is uncertain, as TRBJ2-7 better fits the DNA end. Germline CDR1 is MNHNS and CDR2 is SASEGT. This CDR3 has 15 residues. The CDR3 DNA reads TGTGCCAGCAGTGAATTATCAGGGGCGGCCTACGAGCAGTACTTC. Its protein is CASSELSGAAYEQYF.

This clone occurred a few times. This sequence joins TRBV7-2 and TRBJ2-7; 16 nucleotides agree with TRBD2. CDR3 length: 18 amino acids. V shed 5 bases, J shed 3 bases, and the junction held 10 bases outside the gene matches. The V gene's germline CDR1 is SGHTA and CDR2 FQGNSA. The CDR3 DNA is TGTGCCAGCAGCCCCCAGGGACTAGCGGGAGGGCCAGACTACGAGCAGTACTTC. This codes for CASSPQGLAGGPDYEQYF.

This chain connects TRBV6-6 to TRBJ2-7, with 8 positions matching TRBD1. CDR1 and CDR2 from the germline V gene are MNHNY and SVGAGI (reference sequence). The CDR3 length is 13 residues. After removal of 7 bases from V and 1 base from J, the junction contained 3 bases not matched to a gene. CDR3 sequence reads: CASTRDRSYEQYF. The CDR3 DNA follows: TGTGCCAGCACCCGGGACAGGTCCTACGAGCAGTACTTC.

The V and J genes are TRBV5-1 and TRBJ2-1, with D perhaps TRBD1 (6 bases). V was clipped by 4 bases and J by 7 bases, with 15 bases between them. CDR3 length: 14 amino acids. The germline gives CDR1 SGHRS, CDR2 YFSETQ. CDR3 sequence (DNA): TGCGCCAGCAGCCCCCGGGACGACAGGAATGAGCAGTTCTTC. It encodes CASSPRDDRNEQFF.

The chain combines TRBV14 with TRBJ2-7, with D perhaps matching TRBD2 (6 bases). Germline V gives CDR1 SGHDN, CDR2 FVKESK. The V and J ends lost 6 bases and 1 base respectively, with 13 bases between them. The CDR3 sequence is 14 residues long. The CDR3 is CASRPSGTSYEQYF. For the CDR3, the DNA is TGTGCCAGCAGACCGTCGGGGACTTCCTACGAGCAGTACTTC. Drawing the rest from reference TRBV14 and TRBJ2-7, the complete variable domain is EAGVTQFPSHSVIEKGQTVTLRCDPISGHDNLYWYRRVMGKEIKFLLHFVKESKQDESGMPNNRFLAERTGGTYSTLKVQPAELEDSGVYFCASRPSGTSYEQYFGPGTRLTVT.

The chain is built from TRBV28 and TRBJ1-2; D may be TRBD1 (6 bases). Looked up from germline, CDR1 is MDHEN and CDR2 is SYDVKM. V dropped 2 bases and J dropped 6 bases, with 13 bases sitting between them. There are 14 residues in the CDR3. For the CDR3, the DNA is TGTGCCAGCAGTTTAGGGGGGGCTCAGGATGGCTACACCTTC. This sequence encodes CASSLGGAQDGYTF.

In its sample, this clone was seen a few times. The gene calls are TRBV30 and TRBJ1-2; 7 bases are shared with TRBD1. The V gene's germline CDR1 is GTSNPN and CDR2 SVGIG (reference sequence). The length of the CDR3 is 12 residues. V was clipped by 5 bases and J by 2 bases; unmatched bases: 2. The CDR3 DNA sequence: TGTGCCTGGGACAGGGCCAACTATGGCTACACCTTC. Translating it yields CAWDRANYGYTF.

The chain joins TRBV5-4 to TRBJ2-2, with TRBD1 as a possible D gene (6 bases). Germline-derived CDR1 and CDR2 are SGHNT and YYREEE (reference sequence). The CDR3 runs to 16 residues. Trimming stripped 1 base from V and 4 bases from J, with 14 bases between. CDR3 protein: CASSLPTGLGTGELFF. CDR3 DNA sequence: TGTGCCAGCAGCTTGCCCACAGGGTTGGGCACCGGGGAGCTGTTTTTT.

The CDR3 region is CASSLLGVNTEAFF. CDR3 bases: TGTGCCAGCAGTTTACTCGGGGTGAACACTGAAGCTTTCTTT. V usage is TRBV6-5 and J usage is TRBJ1-1, with D unresolved. The V end lost 4 bases, the J end lost 0 bases, and 9 bases lay between the germline ends. The CDR3 is made up of 14 amino acids. Germline CDR1 MNHEY, CDR2 SVGAGI.

The chain links TRBV7-9 to TRBJ2-1, with D tentatively TRBD2 (6 bases). The germline V and J ends were trimmed by 1 base and 6 bases, with 7 bases remaining between them. CDR3 size: 13 residues. CDR1 is SEHNR and CDR2 is FQNEAQ in the germline V gene (reference sequence). This CDR3 is CASSLGSGNEQFF. The DNA of the CDR3 is TGTGCCAGCAGCTTAGGTAGCGGCAATGAGCAGTTCTTC.

The rearrangement uses TRBV7-3 and TRBJ1-1; 9 bases line up with TRBD1. V lost 1 base and J lost 8; bases outside the gene matches: 5. The CDR3 sequence is 14 residues long. Germline V gives CDR1 SGHTA, CDR2 FQGTGA. In DNA, the CDR3 is TGTGCCAGCAGCTTAAGCCCGGGACAGGGCGAAGCTTTCTTT. This gives the protein CASSLSPGQGEAFF.